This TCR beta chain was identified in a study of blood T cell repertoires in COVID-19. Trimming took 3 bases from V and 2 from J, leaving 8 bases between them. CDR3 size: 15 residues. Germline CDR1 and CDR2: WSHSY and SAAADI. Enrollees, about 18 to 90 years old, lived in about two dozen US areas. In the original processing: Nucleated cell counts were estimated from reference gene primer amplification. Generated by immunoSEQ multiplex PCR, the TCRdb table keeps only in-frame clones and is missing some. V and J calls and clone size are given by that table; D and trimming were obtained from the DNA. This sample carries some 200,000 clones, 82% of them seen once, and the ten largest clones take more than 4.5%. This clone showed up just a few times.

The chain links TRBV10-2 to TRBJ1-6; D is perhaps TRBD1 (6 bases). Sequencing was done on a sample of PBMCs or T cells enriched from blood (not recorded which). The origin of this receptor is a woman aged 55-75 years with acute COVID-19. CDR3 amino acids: CASSEQGAYNSPLHF. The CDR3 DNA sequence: TGCGCCAGCAGTGAACAGGGTGCCTATAATTCACCCCTCCACTTT.